This T cell receptor (beta chain) was recovered during a study of Graves' ophthalmopathy and Graves' hyperthyroidism. The table lists this clonotype with many counts. Amplification of the TCR beta CDR3 regions used RNA transcripts (as template). A first-round RT-PCR used HTBI primers, followed by a second-round multiplex PCR. MiXCR was run by TCRdb on the multiplex PCR reads, yielding one entry per CDR3 protein. Of 210,000 or so distinct CDR3 sequences listed, 29% are singletons. V trimming: 6 bases; J trimming: 9 bases; junction bases outside the gene matches: 11. The CDR3 has 15 residues. The rearrangement links TRBV12-3 or TRBV12-4 to TRBJ2-7, with TRBD2 matching 13 bases. The clonotype was recovered from a man over 45 with Graves' ophthalmopathy. The sequenced sample consisted of peripheral blood. DNA for the CDR3: TGTGCCAGCAGATCGACTAGCGGGAGGCGGGACGGGCAGTACTTC. Its protein is CASRSTSGRRDGQYF.